The clone carrying this TCR beta chain was seen more than once but under ten times. What it binds is not known. Time point here: newly diagnosed GD, antithyroid drugs for less than 3 months. Researchers made the TCR library from RNA that was extracted from PBMCs. The CDR3 is made up of 15 amino acids. Per germline, CDR1 LNHNV and CDR2 YYDKDF (reference sequence). V dropped 5 bases and J dropped 2 bases, with 13 bases sitting between them. These data are taken from a study of regulatory T cells in long-lasting Graves disease. To make TCR beta libraries, researchers used iRepertoire HTBI primers and Arm-PCR of CDR3 regions. TCRdb recomputed calls from the multiplex PCR reads with MiXCR, one row per CDR3 protein. Among approximately 440,000 distinct CDR3 sequences, 15% to 20% were seen once, and the ten largest hold 9% to 15%. Study conclusions and caveats: Persistent patients had a count of shared public clonotypes (approximately 3,000) that exceeded that of new patients (around 960). For persistent Graves' patients, TCR diversity was lower than for newly diagnosed ones.

These data also formed part of another study, on T cells in Graves' hyperthyroidism and ophthalmopathy. Turning to that study: Diagnoses were established using clinical symptoms, serum thyroxine and TRAb, thyroid ultrasound and orbital computed tomography.

The chain combines TRBV15 with TRBJ1-5; a weak D match, TRBD1 (5 bases). This specimen was peripheral blood mononuclear cells (PBMCs), taken at new diagnosis, from a patient treated with antithyroid drugs. The source of this sequence is a man aged 35 to 55 with Graves disease. CDR3 protein: CATSSYRYGNQPQHF. The CDR3 coding sequence is TGTGCCACCAGCTCCTACAGGTATGGCAATCAGCCCCAGCATTTT.